In this sample, the clone carrying this T cell receptor beta chain turned up many times. Its target is unknown. The CDR3 is 14 amino acids. The germline CDR1 and CDR2 sequences are SGDLS and YYNGEE. V trimming: 0 bases; J trimming: 9 bases; junction bases outside the gene matches: 4. Construction of TCR beta libraries was performed using quantitative 5'-RACE with molecular barcodes. Each CDR3 protein is one row after TCRdb ran MiXCR on the 5' RACE reads. In the table there are 10,000 to 15,000 distinct CDR3 sequences, approximately 3% of which are singletons. This sample stems from a study of CD8 T cells in ankylosing spondylitis. General study results and limits: For ankylosing spondylitis blood, a TCR beta motif of several highly homologous variants appeared characteristic.

V usage is TRBV9 and J usage is TRBJ2-3; TRBD2 matches 10 bases. The specimen was blood, either unsorted or a sorted T cell fraction (not recorded which). This receptor was identified in a male donor with ankylosing spondylitis or in good health (not recorded which). Written as DNA, the CDR3 is TGTGCCAGCAGCGTAGCAAGCGGGGGGGCAACGCAGTATTTT. Its protein product is CASSVASGGATQYF.